The 31 T cell receptor beta chains listed next were all sequenced from one sample in a study of tumor-infiltrating T cells and Merkel cell polyomavirus. Study as a whole: The T cells studied were KLL-specific CD8+ cells against Merkel polyomavirus.

Profiled with immunoSEQ multiplex PCR; TCRdb holds only in-frame clones, not every one. This sample has 25,000 or so clones, with roughly 87% found just once. Immunohistochemistry showed robust Merkel cell polyomavirus Large T antigen staining in every patient's tumor. The sequencing sample was made of lymph node tissue. The receptors were gathered from a man in his fifties or sixties with Merkel cell carcinoma.

This clone was recorded only once. The chain is built from TRBV7-2 and TRBJ1-1; 12 bases agree with TRBD1. CDR1 SGHTA and CDR2 FQGNSA come from the germline V gene. The trim removed 5 bases at V and 10 bases at J, leaving 8 bases unmatched. CDR3 length equals 14 residues. This CDR3 reads CASSKGTGGFRAFF. CDR3 in DNA: TGTGCCAGCAGCAAAGGGACAGGGGGCTTTCGAGCTTTCTTT. The whole variable domain, filled in from reference TRBV7-2 and TRBJ1-1, reads GAGVSQSPSNKVTEKGKDVELRCDPISGHTALYWYRQSLGQGLEFLIYFQGNSAPDKSGLPSDRFSAERTGGSVSTLTIQRTQQEDSAVYLCASSKGTGGFRAFFGQGTRLTVV.

The V call is TRBV6-5, the J call TRBJ1-2; D ambiguous. The CDR3 covers 14 residues. V lost 2 bases, J lost 4 bases, and 11 bases lay in between. Germline V lookup: CDR1 MNHEY, CDR2 SVGAGI. CDR3 sequence (DNA): TGTGCCAGCAGTTACGAGGAGGAAGGCTATGGCTACACCTTC. It yields the protein CASSYEEEGYGYTF.

The chain carries TRBV5-4 and TRBJ2-7, with D possibly matching TRBD2 (6 bases). Germline lookup yields CDR1 SGHNT and CDR2 YYREEE (reference sequence). This CDR3 has 15 residues. The V end lost 0 bases, the J end lost 0 bases, and 10 bases lay between the germline ends. The DNA for the CDR3 is TGTGCCAGCAGCTTGGGTAGCGGACTCTCCTACGAGCAGTACTTC. As protein: CASSLGSGLSYEQYF.

The rearrangement links TRBV14 to TRBJ2-7; 13 positions agree with TRBD2. The CDR3 runs 17 residues. Germline lookup yields CDR1 SGHDN and CDR2 FVKESK. The ends lost 4 bases at V and 5 bases at J; junction bases unmatched: 11. This chain's CDR3 is CASSPASLAGGRNEQYF. In nucleotides, the CDR3 is TGTGCCAGCAGCCCCGCCTCACTAGCGGGAGGGAGGAACGAGCAGTACTTC.

This clone was observed once. This chain uses TRBV9 with TRBJ2-5, with 8 bases lining up with TRBD1. The length of the CDR3 is 16 residues. The V gene's germline CDR1 is SGDLS and CDR2 YYNGEE. The V segment lost 3 bases and the J segment 1 base; nucleotides outside the gene matches: 8. The CDR3 sequence: CASSARGDRLQETQYF. Written as DNA, the CDR3 is TGTGCCAGCAGCGCCAGAGGGGACAGGCTCCAAGAGACCCAGTACTTC.

Only a few counts were recorded for this clone. J is TRBJ1-4 and V is TRBV30, with D perhaps matching TRBD1 (5 bases). CDR1 is GTSNPN, CDR2 SVGIG, per germline (reference sequence). This CDR3 region has 14 residues. The ends were cut back, 1 base at V and 3 bases at J, with 9 bases in the middle. The CDR3, as DNA: TGTGCCTGGAGTGGGAGGGGCTCTAATGAAAAACTGTTTTTT. Its protein is CAWSGRGSNEKLFF.

The chain carries TRBV11-3 and TRBJ2-1; D remains unclear. CDR3 length equals 13 residues. The germline CDR1 and CDR2 sequences are SGHNT and YENEEA. Trimming removed 2 bases at V and 4 bases at J, with 6 bases between. This CDR3 reads CASSLSFYNEQFF. The CDR3 nucleotides are TGTGCCAGCAGCTTATCATTTTACAATGAGCAGTTCTTC.

With regard to this clone: One end of the junction does not line up with germline, which may come from a read error. This chain connects TRBV7-7 to TRBJ2-7, with TRBD2 matching 9 bases. This CDR3 spans 14 amino acids. Germline CDR1 SSHAT, CDR2 FNYEAQ (reference sequence). CDR3 amino acids: CASSLTGTSHEQYF. CDR3 coding DNA: TGTGCTAGCAGCTTAACAGGGACTAGCCACGAGCAGTACTTC.

The rearrangement links TRBV6-5 to TRBJ1-2; TRBD1 aligns across 8 bases. The CDR3 length is 13 residues. Germline values: CDR1 MNHEY, CDR2 SVGAGI. V dropped 7 bases and J dropped 2; count of bases not matched to a gene: 3. The CDR3 is CASKPGGNYGYTF. As DNA, the CDR3 is TGTGCCAGCAAACCAGGGGGCAACTATGGCTACACCTTC.

Of note for this clone: Compared with germline, one end of the junction differs, possibly owing to a read error. V and J are TRBV29-1 and TRBJ2-5; tentative D call: TRBD2 (5 bases). Germline values: CDR1 SQVTM, CDR2 ANQGSEA. This CDR3 region has 17 residues. As DNA, the CDR3 is TGCAGCGTTAAAGACTCCGCAGGCAGACTAATCCAAGAGACCCAGTACTTC. Its translation is CSVKDSAGRLIQETQYF.

V gene TRBV19 combines with J gene TRBJ1-5; 7 bases are a match to TRBD1. Germline assignment: CDR1 LNHDA and CDR2 SQIVND (reference sequence). V lost 4 bases, J lost 7 bases, and 10 bases stayed unmatched. The CDR3 has 15 amino acids. The CDR3 sequence is CASSSSAAGGQPQHF. CDR3 nucleotide sequence: TGTGCCAGTAGTAGTTCTGCGGCAGGGGGGCAGCCCCAGCATTTT. The full variable domain, with the rest looked up from reference TRBV19 and TRBJ1-5, is DGGITQSPKYLFRKEGQNVTLSCEQNLNHDAMYWYRQDPGQGLRLIYYSQIVNDFQKGDIAEGYSVSREKKESFPLTVTSAQKNPTAFYLCASSSSAAGGQPQHFGDGTRLSIL.

V and J are TRBV15 and TRBJ2-3; 10 bases align to TRBD2. V shed 4 bases and J 3 bases; nucleotides not matched to a gene: 10. The CDR3 is 17 amino acids. Germline V gives CDR1 LNHNV, CDR2 YYDKDF (reference sequence). The CDR3 DNA follows: TGTGCCACCAGCATCGGCCTGGGAGCGGGAGGGACAGATACGCAGTATTTT. Its translation is CATSIGLGAGGTDTQYF.

This clone came up a few times. The rearrangement joins TRBV5-6 to TRBJ1-2; D gene uncertain. Germline CDR1 reads SGHDT; CDR2 reads YYEEEE. V was pared by 4 bases and J by 3 bases, with 7 bases between. There are 12 residues in the CDR3. CDR3 nucleotide sequence: TGTGCCAGCAGCCCCGGGGACTATGGCTACACCTTC. It is translated as CASSPGDYGYTF.

V usage is TRBV10-3 and J usage is TRBJ1-2; TRBD1 matches at 7 bases. This CDR3 is built from 16 residues. Germline values: CDR1 ENHRY, CDR2 SYGVKD. Germline trimming cut 0 bases from V and 2 bases from J; bases unmatched to any gene: 6. The DNA of the CDR3 is TGTGCCATCAGTGAGTCTAAGACGGGACAGAACTATGGCTACACCTTC. Amino acids: CAISESKTGQNYGYTF.

The chain links TRBV29-1 to TRBJ2-5, with 16 bases fitting TRBD2. With 6 bases clipped from V and 4 bases from J, the junction kept 8 bases outside the gene matches. CDR1 and CDR2 (germline): SQVTM, ANQGSEA. The CDR3 length is 16 residues. As DNA, the CDR3 is TGCAGCGTCGTGCCGGGACTAGCGGGGGGGCGAGAGACCCAGTACTTC. Protein product: CSVVPGLAGGRETQYF.

The rearrangement links TRBV6-5 to TRBJ1-1; no clear D gene. V gave up 2 bases and J gave up 4 bases, with 11 bases separating them. Germline V gene lookup returns CDR1 MNHEY and CDR2 SVGAGI. CDR3 size: 14 residues. The CDR3 is CASSYVPVGTEAFF. CDR3 DNA: TGTGCCAGCAGTTACGTCCCGGTTGGCACTGAAGCTTTCTTT.

The genes are TRBV7-3 and TRBJ2-1; 7 nucleotides agree with TRBD1. The CDR3 covers 13 residues. CDR1 is SGHTA and CDR2 is FQGTGA in the germline V gene. V lost 4 bases and J lost 5; bases outside the gene matches: 2. The CDR3, as DNA: TGTGCCAGCAGCTCGACAGGGAACAATGAGCAGTTCTTC. It encodes CASSSTGNNEQFF.

The DNA for the CDR3 is TGCGCCAGCAGCTCCCTTAAAACAGGGGATTATTATGGCACAGATACGCAGTATTTT. Translating it yields CASSSLKTGDYYGTDTQYF. The gene calls are TRBV5-1 and TRBJ2-3; TRBD1 matches 7 bases. CDR1 is SGHRS, CDR2 YFSETQ, per germline. V shed 3 bases and J 1 base; nucleotides not matched to a gene: 17. CDR3 length: 19 amino acids.

The rearrangement joins TRBV5-1 to TRBJ2-5; D may be TRBD2 (6 bases). This CDR3 spans 13 amino acids. Germline-derived CDR1 and CDR2 are SGHRS and YFSETQ. Trimming removed 0 bases from V and 4 bases from J, with 7 bases in between. In nucleotides, the CDR3 is TGCGCCAGCAGCTTGGGGAGGGGAGAGACCCAGTACTTC. It is translated as CASSLGRGETQYF.

The chain recombines TRBV29-1 with TRBJ2-3, with 9 bases lining up with TRBD2. The J segment lost 4 bases and the V segment lost 5 bases, leaving 4 bases of the junction unmatched. Germline values: CDR1 SQVTM, CDR2 ANQGSEA. The CDR3 length is 13 residues. CDR3: CSVLAGRADTQYF. The CDR3 DNA reads as TGCAGCGTTCTAGCGGGAAGGGCAGATACGCAGTATTTT.

The chain combines TRBV19 with TRBJ1-4; 7 bases agree with TRBD1. This CDR3 has 14 residues. The V gene's germline CDR1 is LNHDA and CDR2 SQIVND (reference sequence). V lost 7 bases, J lost 3 bases, and 5 bases stayed unmatched. The CDR3 DNA is TGTGCCAGTACACGACAGGGAGCTAATGAAAAACTGTTTTTT. Protein sequence: CASTRQGANEKLFF. Variable domain in full (rest from reference TRBV19 and TRBJ1-4): DGGITQSPKYLFRKEGQNVTLSCEQNLNHDAMYWYRQDPGQGLRLIYYSQIVNDFQKGDIAEGYSVSREKKESFPLTVTSAQKNPTAFYLCASTRQGANEKLFFGSGTQLSVL.

V gene TRBV7-8 combines with J gene TRBJ2-7, with a tentative D call TRBD1 (5 bases). Germline CDR1 SGHVS, CDR2 FQNEAQ. Trimming took 2 bases from V and 2 from J, leaving 16 bases between them. There are 16 residues in the CDR3. The CDR3 DNA sequence: TGTGCCAGCAGCTTAACTCTGGCAGGGAAACCCTACGAGCAGTACTTC. Translating gives CASSLTLAGKPYEQYF.

The V gene is TRBV27, the J gene TRBJ2-1, with 9 bases matching TRBD2. CDR3 length: 15 residues. The J segment lost 1 base and the V segment lost 3 bases, leaving 1 base of the junction unmatched. CDR1 and CDR2 (germline): MNHEY, SMNVEV (reference sequence). In DNA, the CDR3 is TGTGCCAGCAGTTTTGCGGGAGGGTCCTACAATGAGCAGTTCTTC. As protein: CASSFAGGSYNEQFF.

This clone was picked up one time. The rearrangement uses TRBV2 and TRBJ1-2; TRBD1 is a possible D gene (5 bases). Germline V gene lookup returns CDR1 SNHLY and CDR2 FYNNEI. This CDR3 is 12 amino acids long. Trimming left V 4 bases short and J 5 bases short, with 8 bases between. The CDR3 sequence: CASSVDTYGYTF. The CDR3 nucleotides read TGTGCCAGCAGTGTGGACACTTATGGCTACACCTTC.

The chain links TRBV21-1 to TRBJ1-2. TRBV21-1 is reported as a pseudogene. The CDR3 runs to 14 residues. The chain's CDR3 is CASSKQSGRPSYTF. CDR3 nucleotides: TGTGCCAGCAGCAAACAAAGCGGCCGACCCAGCTACACCTTC.

The rearrangement joins TRBV7-8 to TRBJ1-2, with TRBD1 matching over 9 bases. The CDR3 is 19 residues long. V was clipped by 6 bases and J by 2 bases; unmatched bases: 19. Per the germline V gene, CDR1 is SGHVS and CDR2 is FQNEAQ. The CDR3 protein is CASSFHIPGGQGINYGYTF. In DNA, the CDR3 is TGTGCCAGCAGTTTTCACATTCCTGGGGGACAGGGTATCAACTATGGCTACACCTTC.

This clone has only one observation. The chain has TRBV11-2 and TRBJ2-1; no reliable D call. The CDR3 has 13 residues. CDR1 and CDR2 from the germline V gene are SGHAT and FQNNGV. V was cut by 1 base and J by 6 bases, with 7 bases left in between. This chain's CDR3 is CASSLVYGNEQFF. The CDR3, as DNA: TGTGCCAGCAGCTTAGTTTACGGCAATGAGCAGTTCTTC. The variable domain in full, with the rest retrieved from reference TRBV11-2 and TRBJ2-1, is EAGVAQSPRYKIIEKRQSVAFWCNPISGHATLYWYQQILGQGPKLLIQFQNNGVVDDSQLPKDRFSAERLKGVDSTLKIQPAKLEDSAVYLCASSLVYGNEQFFGPGTRLTVL.

The genes are TRBV9 and TRBJ2-7; tentative D call: TRBD2 (6 bases). V was cut by 5 bases and J by 2 bases, with 20 bases left in between. Germline CDR1 and CDR2: SGDLS and YYNGEE. There are 16 residues in the CDR3. This chain's CDR3 is CASSVMGGPSPYEQYF. The DNA of the CDR3 is TGTGCCAGCAGTGTCATGGGGGGACCGAGCCCCTACGAGCAGTACTTC.

This clone appeared once. The chain carries TRBV11-2 and TRBJ2-3; no firm D call. V gave up 4 bases and J gave up 6 bases, with 11 bases separating them. CDR3 length equals 13 residues. The V gene's germline CDR1 is SGHAT and CDR2 FQNNGV. The CDR3 protein is CASSYTTPDTQYF. The CDR3 nucleotides are TGTGCCAGCAGCTATACGACACCGGATACGCAGTATTTT. Complete variable domain (other parts from reference TRBV11-2 and TRBJ2-3): EAGVAQSPRYKIIEKRQSVAFWCNPISGHATLYWYQQILGQGPKLLIQFQNNGVVDDSQLPKDRFSAERLKGVDSTLKIQPAKLEDSAVYLCASSYTTPDTQYFGPGTRLTVL.

V usage is TRBV9 and J usage is TRBJ1-6; a weak D match, TRBD1 (6 bases). The germline gives CDR1 SGDLS, CDR2 YYNGEE. Trimming pared 3 bases from V and 7 bases from J, leaving 11 bases between. This CDR3 has 14 amino acids. The CDR3 region has the DNA TGTGCCAGCAGCGAGAAAGGGACAAATTCACCCCTCCACTTT. It codes for CASSEKGTNSPLHF.

The CDR3 nucleotides are TGTGCCAGCAGCTTTCGAGCCGGGGCGGGAGGAGGTAGTAACTATGGCTACACCTTC. It codes for CASSFRAGAGGGSNYGYTF. The chain has TRBV7-2 and TRBJ1-2; TRBD1 is a possible D gene (5 bases). Looked up from germline, CDR1 is SGHTA and CDR2 is FQGNSA. This CDR3 comprises 19 residues. V shed 3 bases and J shed 1 base, with 24 bases lying between them. The full variable domain, with the rest looked up from reference TRBV7-2 and TRBJ1-2, is GAGVSQSPSNKVTEKGKDVELRCDPISGHTALYWYRQSLGQGLEFLIYFQGNSAPDKSGLPSDRFSAERTGGSVSTLTIQRTQQEDSAVYLCASSFRAGAGGGSNYGYTFGSGTRLTVV.